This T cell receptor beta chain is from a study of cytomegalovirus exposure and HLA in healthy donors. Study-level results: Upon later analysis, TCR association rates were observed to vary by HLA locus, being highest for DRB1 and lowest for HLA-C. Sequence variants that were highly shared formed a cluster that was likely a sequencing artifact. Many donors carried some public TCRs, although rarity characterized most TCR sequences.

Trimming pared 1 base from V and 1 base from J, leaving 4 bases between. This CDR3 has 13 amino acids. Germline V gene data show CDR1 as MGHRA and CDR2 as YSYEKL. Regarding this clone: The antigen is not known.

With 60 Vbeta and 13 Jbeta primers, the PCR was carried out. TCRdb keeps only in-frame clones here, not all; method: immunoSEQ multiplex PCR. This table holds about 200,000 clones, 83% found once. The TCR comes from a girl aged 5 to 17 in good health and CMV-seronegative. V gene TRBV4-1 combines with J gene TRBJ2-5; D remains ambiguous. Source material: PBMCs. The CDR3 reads CASSQVVQETQYF. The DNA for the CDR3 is TGCGCCAGCAGCCAAGTAGTCCAAGAGACCCAGTACTTC.